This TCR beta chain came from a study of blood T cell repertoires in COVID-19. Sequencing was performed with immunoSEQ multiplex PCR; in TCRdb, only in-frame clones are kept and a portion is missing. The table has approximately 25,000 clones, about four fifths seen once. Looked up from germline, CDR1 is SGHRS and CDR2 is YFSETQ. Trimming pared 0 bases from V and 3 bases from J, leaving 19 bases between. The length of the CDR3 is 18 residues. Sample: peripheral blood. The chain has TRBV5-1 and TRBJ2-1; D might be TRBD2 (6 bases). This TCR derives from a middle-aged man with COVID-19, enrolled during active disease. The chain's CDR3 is CASSLGYFSGELYNEQFF. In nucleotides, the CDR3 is TGCGCCAGCAGCTTGGGTTATTTTTCGGGGGAGCTCTACAATGAGCAGTTCTTC.